Shown below are 20 T cell receptor beta chains from a single sample sequenced in a study of blood T cell repertoires in COVID-19. Clones were read by immunoSEQ multiplex PCR, and TCRdb kept only the in-frame ones, dropping some. The repertoire holds approximately 110,000 clones, 85% seen once, with around 3.9% in the top ten. The sample was peripheral blood. The receptors shown here come from a man aged 45-65 years with acute or convalescent COVID-19.

The chain combines TRBV27 with TRBJ1-3; 7 bases line up with TRBD1. The CDR3 covers 15 residues. Germline V gene sequence: CDR1 MNHEY, CDR2 SMNVEV (reference sequence). V gave up 6 bases and J gave up 3 bases; unmatched junction bases: 8. The CDR3, as DNA: TGTGCCAGCAGGGGCTCGGGACAGCTTGGAAACACCATATATTTT. It is translated as CASRGSGQLGNTIYF.

The J gene is TRBJ1-5, the V gene TRBV27; D ambiguous. Germline-derived CDR1 and CDR2 are MNHEY and SMNVEV (reference sequence). The CDR3 is made up of 15 amino acids. Trimming left V 5 bases short and J 6 bases short, with 17 bases between. CDR3 nucleotide sequence: TGTGCCAGCAGTCGTCGGGAGGGCCGGGGTCAGCCCCAGCATTTT. It specifies CASSRREGRGQPQHF.

The chain links TRBV2 to TRBJ1-5; D remains ambiguous. The CDR3 is 15 amino acids. Trimming pared 0 bases from V and 6 bases from J, leaving 12 bases between. Germline V gives CDR1 SNHLY, CDR2 FYNNEI. The CDR3 sequence: CASSEALTLGQPQHF. CDR3 sequence (DNA): TGTGCCAGCAGTGAAGCGCTGACCCTAGGTCAGCCCCAGCATTTT.

The chain links TRBV24-1 to TRBJ2-5, with D possibly TRBD2 on 7 matching bases. The V gene's germline CDR1 is KGHDR and CDR2 SFDVKD. The V end was cut by 1 base, the J end by 2 bases, with 13 bases between. CDR3 length: 16 amino acids. CDR3 DNA sequence: TGTGCCACCAGTGATTTCGGCCGGGGGGCGCAAGAGACCCAGTACTTC. Encoded protein: CATSDFGRGAQETQYF.

The genes are TRBV6-5 and TRBJ2-3; 9 bases map to TRBD1. After removal of 6 bases from V and 1 base from J, the junction contained 5 bases not matched to a gene. This CDR3 region has 15 residues. Germline V gene lookup returns CDR1 MNHEY and CDR2 SVGAGI. CDR3: CASRHRTGGTDTQYF. In DNA form, the CDR3 reads TGTGCCAGCAGACACCGGACAGGGGGCACAGATACGCAGTATTTT.

The chain links TRBV14 to TRBJ2-7, with 9 bases that match TRBD1. Germline lookup yields CDR1 SGHDN and CDR2 FVKESK. Trimming took 4 bases from V and 4 from J; bases not matched to a gene: 8. There are 15 residues in the CDR3. CDR3 loop: CASSRSLGQGYEQYF. The CDR3 coding sequence is TGTGCCAGCAGCCGATCCTTAGGACAGGGGTACGAGCAGTACTTC.

V and J are TRBV11-3 and TRBJ2-7, with D hard to call. V was trimmed by 5 bases and J by 4 bases, leaving 9 bases between them. The CDR3 is made up of 12 amino acids. CDR1 is SGHNT and CDR2 is YENEEA in the germline V gene. CDR3 sequence: CASSTRAYEQYF. CDR3 nucleotide sequence: TGTGCCAGCAGCACGCGAGCTTACGAGCAGTACTTC.

The genes are TRBV3-1 (or the pseudogene TRBV3-2) and TRBJ1-2; D perhaps matches TRBD1 (6 bases). Germline-derived CDR1 and CDR2 are LGHDT and YNNKEL (reference sequence). The length of the CDR3 is 15 residues. Between the trimmed V and J ends, which lost 2 bases and 2 bases, there was a span of 12 bases. CDR3 sequence reads: CASSQLQGRNYGYTF. CDR3 in DNA: TGTGCCAGCAGCCAATTACAGGGTAGAAACTATGGCTACACCTTC.

The V and J genes are TRBV9 and TRBJ1-5; D perhaps matches TRBD1 (5 bases). Trimming shortened V by 7 bases and J by 1 base, and 18 bases separated the two germline ends. The length of the CDR3 is 16 residues. Germline values: CDR1 SGDLS, CDR2 YYNGEE. In DNA form, the CDR3 reads TGTGCCAGCTCAACGGGGGGACCGGTAAGCAATCAGCCCCAGCATTTT. Protein sequence: CASSTGGPVSNQPQHF.

The V call is TRBV7-9, the J call TRBJ1-6, with 7 nucleotides matching TRBD1. This CDR3 is built from 13 residues. Trimming removed 6 bases from V and 7 bases from J; junction bases left unmatched: 3. Germline V gene lookup returns CDR1 SEHNR and CDR2 FQNEAQ (reference sequence). The DNA of the CDR3 is TGTGCCAGCAGGGGACAGATAAATTCACCCCTCCACTTT. Its protein product is CASRGQINSPLHF.

The V gene is TRBV7-2, the J gene TRBJ2-7; tentatively, D is TRBD1 (6 bases). Germline loops: CDR1 SGHTA, CDR2 FQGNSA. The length of the CDR3 is 12 residues. The germline V and J ends were trimmed by 4 bases and 3 bases, with 7 bases remaining between them. The CDR3 DNA sequence: TGTGCCAGCAGCTCACAGGGCTACGAGCAGTACTTC. Its translation is CASSSQGYEQYF.

The rearrangement uses TRBV3-1 (or the pseudogene TRBV3-2) and TRBJ1-5; tentative D call: TRBD1 (6 bases). The V and J ends lost 4 bases and 2 bases respectively, with 9 bases between them. The CDR3 length is 14 residues. Germline V CDR1 and CDR2: LGHDT, YNNKEL (reference sequence). The CDR3 coding sequence is TGTGCCAGCAGCCTAGGGGGTGGCAATCAGCCCCAGCATTTT. It codes for CASSLGGGNQPQHF.

This chain joins TRBV5-6 and TRBJ2-7, with 7 bases identical to TRBD1. V lost 6 bases, J lost 6 bases, and 6 bases stayed unmatched. This CDR3 has 12 residues. From germline, CDR1 is SGHDT and CDR2 YYEEEE. The CDR3 here is CASTGTAREQYF. The DNA of the CDR3 is TGTGCCAGCACGGGGACAGCGCGCGAGCAGTACTTC.

The genes are TRBV5-4 and TRBJ2-3; 8 nucleotides agree with TRBD2. Germline CDR1 is SGHNT and CDR2 is YYREEE (reference sequence). V was clipped by 2 bases and J by 2 bases; unmatched bases: 4. The CDR3 is 15 amino acids. In nucleotides, the CDR3 is TGTGCCAGCAGCTTAGCCGGGAGGGCCACAGATACGCAGTATTTT. Translation gives CASSLAGRATDTQYF.

The chain combines TRBV19 with TRBJ2-5; D may be TRBD1 (6 bases). Germline V gives CDR1 LNHDA, CDR2 SQIVND (reference sequence). V lost 6 bases, J lost 8 bases, and 34 bases lay in between. CDR3 length equals 19 residues. The CDR3: CASSHPAGQGDMILGTQYF. CDR3 nucleotide sequence: TGTGCCAGTAGCCACCCTGCAGGACAAGGGGACATGATTTTGGGAACCCAGTACTTC.

The rearrangement uses TRBV19 and TRBJ1-4, with D possibly matching TRBD1 (6 bases). V was trimmed by 0 bases and J by 5 bases, leaving 10 bases between them. The CDR3 is 15 residues long. Germline CDR1 reads LNHDA; CDR2 reads SQIVND (reference sequence). In nucleotides, the CDR3 is TGTGCCAGTAGTATAGAGGGGGGGGCCAATGAAAAACTGTTTTTT. This gives the protein CASSIEGGANEKLFF. The full variable domain, with the rest looked up from reference TRBV19 and TRBJ1-4, is DGGITQSPKYLFRKEGQNVTLSCEQNLNHDAMYWYRQDPGQGLRLIYYSQIVNDFQKGDIAEGYSVSREKKESFPLTVTSAQKNPTAFYLCASSIEGGANEKLFFGSGTQLSVL.

V is TRBV11-3 and J is TRBJ2-2, with no clear D. V lost 1 base to trimming and J lost 2 bases, with 8 bases between them. The CDR3 sequence is 15 residues long. Germline V gives CDR1 SGHNT, CDR2 YENEEA. The CDR3 is CASSLVFPNTGELFF. CDR3 DNA sequence: TGTGCCAGCAGCTTAGTCTTCCCCAACACCGGGGAGCTGTTTTTT.

V is TRBV19 and J is TRBJ2-1, with TRBD1 matching over 7 bases. The CDR3 runs 14 residues. V shed 2 bases, J shed 4 bases, and the junction held 2 bases outside the gene matches. Germline loops: CDR1 LNHDA, CDR2 SQIVND (reference sequence). Here the CDR3 reads CASSIRGQYNEQFF. The DNA of the CDR3 is TGTGCCAGTAGTATAAGGGGACAGTACAATGAGCAGTTCTTC.

The rearrangement links TRBV27 to TRBJ2-7; TRBD2 matches 14 bases. Per the germline V gene, CDR1 is MNHEY and CDR2 is SMNVEV (reference sequence). V gave up 6 bases and J gave up 2 bases; unmatched junction bases: 6. This CDR3 comprises 16 residues. DNA of the CDR3: TGTGCCAGCAGAGGACTAGCGGGAGGCCGTACCTACGAGCAGTACTTC. It translates to CASRGLAGGRTYEQYF.

The chain links TRBV6-1 to TRBJ1-2; D is ambiguous. V lost 2 bases and J 0 bases, leaving 10 bases between the germline ends. The length of the CDR3 is 15 residues. Germline values: CDR1 MNHNS, CDR2 SASEGT. The CDR3 protein is CASSELRYPNYGYTF. The CDR3 DNA is TGTGCCAGCAGTGAACTGAGGTACCCTAACTATGGCTACACCTTC.